A selection of T cell receptor beta chains follows, all from one sample in a study of OX40 agonist ivuxolimab in advanced cancers. Here immunoSEQ multiplex PCR was the method, and the copy in TCRdb shows in-frame clones only, minus some. The table lists just under 65,000 clones, 80% to 90% of them singletons. Source: CD4+ or CD8+ T cells sorted from blood, taken in a trial of the OX40 agonist ivuxolimab. These receptors all stem from an adult with an advanced solid tumor such as melanoma, head and neck, liver or kidney cancer. The CDR3 runs from the conserved cysteine through the conserved F or W. D genes are given only for firm matches. Only part of the rows carry a size: once, few, many, or a class if the clone is expanded.

clone_size	v_call	d_call	j_call	cdr3_aa	cdr3_nt
-	TRBV6-5	-	TRBJ2-4	CASSTFGKRENIQYF	TGTGCCAGCAGTACCTTCGGGAAAAGGGAAAACATTCAGTACTTC
-	TRBV29-1	-	TRBJ1-1	CSAGPGWGMNTEAFF	TGCAGCGCTGGGCCGGGGTGGGGGATGAACACTGAAGCTTTCTTT
few	TRBV19	-	TRBJ1-1	CASRKTGLNTEAFF	TGTGCCAGTAGGAAGACAGGCCTGAACACTGAAGCTTTCTTT
-	TRBV27	-	TRBJ2-7	CASIALSPYEQYF	TGTGCCAGCATTGCCCTTTCCCCATACGAGCAGTACTTC
-	TRBV29-1	TRBD2	TRBJ2-1	CSVEREGSYNEQFF	TGCAGCGTTGAGCGGGAGGGTTCTTACAATGAGCAGTTCTTC
few	TRBV10-3	-	TRBJ2-3	CAISNPGPSTDTQYF	TGTGCCATCAGCAACCCGGGACCAAGCACAGATACGCAGTATTTT
-	TRBV19	-	TRBJ1-5	CASSTLGNNQPQHF	TGTGCCAGTAGCACACTCGGAAACAATCAGCCCCAGCATTTT
few	TRBV7-9	-	TRBJ1-2	CASLGPDYGYTF	TGTGCCAGCCTGGGGCCAGACTATGGCTACACCTTC
once	TRBV14	-	TRBJ1-1	CASSRHQLGVPEAFF	TGTGCCAGCAGCCGCCACCAGTTGGGGGTACCTGAAGCTTTCTTT
-	TRBV6-5	-	TRBJ1-1	CASSYSIAGNTEAFF	TGTGCCAGCAGTTACTCGATCGCAGGGAACACTGAAGCTTTCTTT
-	TRBV6-4	-	TRBJ1-6	CASSVKGGSPLHF	TGTGCCAGCAGTGTAAAGGGGGGTTCACCCCTCCACTTT
-	TRBV20-1	-	TRBJ2-1	CSARRDNEQFF	TGCAGTGCTAGGCGTGACAATGAGCAGTTCTTC
-	TRBV5-6	TRBD2	TRBJ2-5	CASSSWTSGVGETQYF	TGTGCCAGCAGCTCTTGGACTAGCGGGGTTGGTGAGACCCAGTACTTC
-	TRBV5-1	-	TRBJ2-1	CASTLGGPHNEQFF	TGCGCCAGCACCCTCGGGGGGCCTCACAATGAGCAGTTCTTC
-	TRBV19	TRBD1	TRBJ1-1	CASGEQGATEAFF	TGTGCGTCAGGGGAACAGGGGGCCACTGAAGCTTTCTTT
-	TRBV18	TRBD1	TRBJ2-7	CASSLKGGWTQAEYF	TGTGCCAGCTCACTAAAAGGGGGCTGGACCCAGGCGGAGTACTTC
-	TRBV28	-	TRBJ1-5	CASSLSGLSNQPQHF	TGTGCCAGCAGTTTATCGGGGCTTAGCAATCAGCCCCAGCATTTT
few	TRBV28	-	TRBJ2-3	CASSRRRWTEGEDTDTQYF	TGTGCCAGCAGTCGGCGACGCTGGACAGAAGGAGAGGACACAGATACGCAGTATTTT
-	TRBV5-1	-	TRBJ1-5	CASSFTGNQPQHF	TGCGCCAGCAGCTTTACAGGGAATCAGCCCCAGCATTTT
-	TRBV28	-	TRBJ1-1	CASSRMDTSNTEAFF	TGTGCCAGCAGTCGAATGGACACTTCGAACACTGAAGCTTTCTTT
-	TRBV27	-	TRBJ2-7	CASSSIDSGEQYF	TGTGCCAGCAGTTCGATCGACAGCGGCGAGCAGTACTTC
-	TRBV28	-	TRBJ1-2	CATLWGGRKAGGYTF	TGTGCCACCCTCTGGGGGGGCAGGAAAGCGGGGGGCTACACCTTC
-	TRBV10-2	TRBD1	TRBJ2-7	CASSEGTGQYF	TGCGCCAGCAGTGAGGGGACAGGGCAGTACTTC
-	TRBV7-2	TRBD2	TRBJ2-7	CASSPSGPVYEQYF	TGTGCCAGCAGCCCTAGCGGACCGGTCTACGAGCAGTACTTC
-	TRBV27	-	TRBJ1-5	CASSYKGGGLVGSNQPQHF	TGTGCCAGCAGTTATAAGGGAGGGGGATTGGTTGGGAGCAATCAGCCCCAGCATTTT
few	TRBV6-1	-	TRBJ1-6	CASTPRGVHLHF	TGTGCCAGCACCCCTAGGGGAGTACACCTCCACTTT
-	TRBV11-3	TRBD2	TRBJ2-7	CASSLEAGGPYEQYF	TGTGCCAGCAGCTTAGAAGCGGGAGGCCCCTACGAGCAGTACTTC
few	TRBV4-2	-	TRBJ2-2	CASSQPLAGNTGELFF	TGTGCCAGCAGCCAACCTTTGGCGGGGAACACCGGGGAGCTGTTTTTT
-	TRBV19	-	TRBJ2-1	CAASGPEPGREQFF	TGTGCCGCTTCGGGGCCGGAGCCGGGACGTGAGCAGTTCTTC
-	TRBV4-2	TRBD1	TRBJ2-6	CASSQKTGTGLSGANVLTF	TGTGCCAGCAGCCAGAAAACTGGGACAGGACTCTCTGGGGCCAACGTCCTGACTTTC
-	TRBV4-3	-	TRBJ1-2	CASSEGGGNNYGYTF	TGCGCCAGCAGCGAGGGCGGCGGGAATAACTATGGCTACACCTTC
-	TRBV19	-	TRBJ1-2	CASSDTYYGYTF	TGTGCCAGTTCGGACACCTATTATGGCTACACCTTC
-	TRBV29-1	-	TRBJ1-1	CSVRVTEAFF	TGCAGCGTTCGGGTTACTGAAGCTTTCTTT
many	TRBV28	TRBD1	TRBJ2-7	CASRGGTGPYEQYF	TGTGCCAGCAGGGGGGGGACAGGGCCCTACGAGCAGTACTTC
-	TRBV19	-	TRBJ1-2	CASSPRVGYGYTF	TGTGCCAGTAGTCCCCGGGTCGGCTATGGCTACACCTTC
-	TRBV5-1	-	TRBJ2-2	CASSLAMTESTGELFF	TGCGCCAGCAGCTTGGCCATGACAGAATCAACCGGGGAGCTGTTTTTT
-	TRBV4-1	TRBD1	TRBJ1-3	CASSQGQGTGNTIYF	TGCGCCAGCAGCCAAGGACAGGGCACTGGAAACACCATATATTTT
-	TRBV10-3	-	TRBJ1-1	CAISAGMNTEAFF	TGTGCCATCAGTGCGGGGATGAACACTGAAGCTTTCTTT
-	TRBV6-1	-	TRBJ1-3	CASSGNGRGAGGNTIYF	TGTGCCAGCAGTGGCAACGGTCGGGGGGCCGGTGGAAACACCATATATTTT
-	TRBV5-8	-	TRBJ1-2	CASSGEYLLDRHYGYTF	TGTGCCAGCAGCGGGGAATACCTATTAGACAGACACTATGGCTACACCTTC
-	TRBV5-4	TRBD1	TRBJ2-2	CASSLRGPNTGELFF	TGTGCCAGCAGCCTTAGGGGGCCGAACACCGGGGAGCTGTTTTTT
-	TRBV10-3	-	TRBJ1-2	CAISEFGLQGKDGYTF	TGTGCCATCAGTGAGTTTGGCCTACAGGGCAAGGATGGCTACACCTTC
-	TRBV6-1	-	TRBJ1-6	CASSATGYNSPLHF	TGTGCCAGCAGTGCAACAGGTTATAATTCACCCCTCCACTTT
-	TRBV7-3	TRBD2	TRBJ2-2	CASSRAGFTGELFF	TGTGCCAGCAGCAGAGCGGGATTCACCGGGGAGCTGTTTTTT
-	TRBV2	-	TRBJ1-1	CASVNRAYTEAFF	TGTGCCAGCGTCAACAGGGCGTACACTGAAGCTTTCTTT
-	TRBV30	TRBD1	TRBJ2-7	CASQQGGLYEQYF	TGTGCCTCACAACAGGGGGGTCTCTACGAGCAGTACTTC
once	TRBV27	TRBD1	TRBJ1-1	CASRGTGTTEAFF	TGTGCCAGCAGAGGGACAGGGACCACTGAAGCTTTCTTT
-	TRBV7-3	-	TRBJ2-7	CASSLTPGTYEQYF	TGTGCCAGCAGCTTAACGCCAGGGACCTACGAGCAGTACTTC
-	TRBV5-1	-	TRBJ2-3	CASSLRGISSTDTQYF	TGCGCCAGCAGCTTGCGAGGAATTTCTAGCACAGATACGCAGTATTTT
-	TRBV30	-	TRBJ2-1	CAWSVPGLSSYNEQFF	TGTGCCTGGAGTGTCCCGGGACTGAGCTCCTACAATGAGCAGTTCTTC